These T cell receptor beta chains were read from a single sample in a study of blood T cell repertoires in COVID-19. Profiling relied on immunoSEQ multiplex PCR, and the TCRdb table lists in-frame clones only, not all of them. This table has around 280,000 clones, 85% to 90% appearing once. Material for sequencing was peripheral blood. The receptors here all came from a woman aged 25 to 45 with COVID-19, enrolled during active disease. CDR3s include the opening cysteine and the closing phenylalanine or tryptophan. The D gene is left open where the match is weak. Size values are once, few and many counts, or a class for expanded clones, and some rows have none.

size,V,D,J,DNA,CDR3
-,TRBV11-2,-,TRBJ1-6,TGTGCCAGCGGGGGGGGTCGATATTCACCCCTCCACTTT,CASGGGRYSPLHF
-,TRBV2,-,TRBJ2-7,TGTGCCAGCAGCCTAGTGAAGGGGTCAGCAGACGAGCAGTACTTC,CASSLVKGSADEQYF
-,TRBV7-9,-,TRBJ1-1,TGTGCCAGCAGCAGACTCACACGGAACACTGAAGCTTTCTTT,CASSRLTRNTEAFF
-,TRBV2,TRBD1,TRBJ2-5,TGTGCCAGCAGTGCCGGACAGGAAGAGACCCAGTACTTC,CASSAGQEETQYF
-,TRBV28,-,TRBJ1-4,TGTGCCAGCAGTTTATTCAGGGGCTTCGGTAATGAAAAACTGTTTTTT,CASSLFRGFGNEKLFF
-,TRBV6-5,-,TRBJ1-6,TGTGCCAGCAGTTACTGGGGACACGGTTCACCCCTCCACTTT,CASSYWGHGSPLHF
-,TRBV21-1,-,TRBJ1-1,TGTGCCAGCAGCAGCGGGGGAATCACTGAAGCTTTCTTT,CASSSGGITEAFF
-,TRBV3-1/TRBV3-2,-,TRBJ2-1,TGTGCCAGCAGCCAAGATTTCGTGGTGCTACGGGGCAATGAGCAGTTCTTC,CASSQDFVVLRGNEQFF
-,TRBV19,-,TRBJ2-3,TGTGCCAGTAGTATATGGGGTGTAGGGGGACAAAGCACAGATACGCAGTATTTT,CASSIWGVGGQSTDTQYF
-,TRBV4-2,TRBD2,TRBJ2-2,TGTGCCAGCAGCCAGGACAGCGGGGGCTACGGGGAGCTGTTTTTT,CASSQDSGGYGELFF
-,TRBV7-9,-,TRBJ1-1,TGTGCCACTGTGAACACTGAAGCTTTCTTT,CATVNTEAFF
-,TRBV6-5,TRBD1,TRBJ2-2,TGTGCCAGCAGTCGACAGGGGAGGACCACCGGGGAGCTGTTTTTT,CASSRQGRTTGELFF
-,TRBV12-5,-,TRBJ1-1,TGTGCTAGTGGTTTAAGGGTAGGGGGCACTGAAGCTTTCTTT,CASGLRVGGTEAFF
-,TRBV27,-,TRBJ1-3,TGTGCCAGCAGTTCAACAGGGTCCGCCACCATATATTTT,CASSSTGSATIYF
-,TRBV5-4,-,TRBJ2-3,TGTGCCAGCAGTTCGGGGGGCCGGGGAGATACGCAGTATTTT,CASSSGGRGDTQYF
-,TRBV30,TRBD1,TRBJ1-1,TGTGCCTTAGAACTAACAGGGGAGTGGGACACTGAAGCTTTCTTT,CALELTGEWDTEAFF
-,TRBV19,-,TRBJ1-2,TGTGCCAGTAACCTCCGCAGGGGCGGGGGCTACACCTTC,CASNLRRGGGYTF
-,TRBV7-8,-,TRBJ2-7,TGTGCCAGCAGCTTAGCGTCAGGGGCAACCTACGAGCAGTACTTC,CASSLASGATYEQYF
-,TRBV7-2,-,TRBJ1-1,TGTGCCAGCAGCTTGGGGAGGGCTTTCTTT,CASSLGRAFF
once,TRBV5-1,TRBD2,TRBJ2-1,TGCGCCAGCAGCCCCCTAGCGGGGGGGCCTTGGAATGAGCAGTTCTTC,CASSPLAGGPWNEQFF
once,TRBV27,-,TRBJ1-1,TGTGCCAGCAGTTTATTTCCCAGGGGGAACACTGAAGCTTTCTTT,CASSLFPRGNTEAFF
-,TRBV28,TRBD1,TRBJ1-2,TGTGCCAGCAGGTTATCGAACAGGGGGACTGGCTACACCTTC,CASRLSNRGTGYTF
-,TRBV27,-,TRBJ1-1,TGTGCCAGCAAGGTACAGGCGAACACTGAAGCTTTCTTT,CASKVQANTEAFF
-,TRBV30,-,TRBJ2-7,TGTGCCTGGAGTCCACGACATCGACAGTACTTC,CAWSPRHRQYF
-,TRBV5-5,-,TRBJ1-4,TGTGCCAGCAGCTTGAGCAGGGCCCACCCGACTAATGAAAAACTGTTTTTT,CASSLSRAHPTNEKLFF
-,TRBV19,TRBD2,TRBJ2-2,TGTGCCAGTAGGACTAGCGGGGGGGCCGCCGGGGAGCTGTTTTTT,CASRTSGGAAGELFF
-,TRBV21-1,-,TRBJ2-3,TGTGCCAGCAGCAAAGCCCGACTAGCGGGGGGGATCACAGATACGCAGTATTTT,CASSKARLAGGITDTQYF
-,TRBV7-9,TRBD1,TRBJ1-4,TGTGCCAGCAGACACAGGGGGCCGGGTGAAAAACTGTTTTTT,CASRHRGPGEKLFF
-,TRBV4-1,-,TRBJ1-2,TGCGCCAGCAGCTACGTCTTAGGTGGCCCACATCAGGACTATGGCTACACCTTC,CASSYVLGGPHQDYGYTF
-,TRBV5-4,-,TRBJ1-2,TGTGCCAGCAGCCGAATTGCAGCTAACTATGGCTACACCTTC,CASSRIAANYGYTF
few,TRBV5-4,-,TRBJ1-1,TGTGCCAGCAGCATTCCGGCAGGGAACACTGAAGCTTTCTTT,CASSIPAGNTEAFF
few,TRBV19,-,TRBJ1-5,TGTGCCAGTAGTATGAAACAGGGACTATATAGCAATCAGCCCCAGCATTTT,CASSMKQGLYSNQPQHF
-,TRBV19,TRBD1,TRBJ1-5,TGTGCCAGTAGTATAACAGGGGACAGCAATCAGCCCCAGCATTTT,CASSITGDSNQPQHF
many,TRBV11-3,-,TRBJ1-2,TGTGCCAGCAGCTCCGACCTACAGGGACGGAACTATGGCTACACCTTC,CASSSDLQGRNYGYTF
-,TRBV18,TRBD2,TRBJ2-1,TGTGCCAGCTCACCAATAGGACTAGGAGAGCAGTTCTTC,CASSPIGLGEQFF